Below, one TCR beta chain is given with its context. The sample is drawn from a study of blood T cell repertoires in COVID-19. Study summary: Sites across the United States, Italy and Spain contributed samples from acute and convalescent COVID-19. The cDNA or gDNA used as material had been derived from T cells, B-cell-depleted T cells, or PBMCs.

CDR1 DFQATT and CDR2 SNEGSKA come from the germline V gene (reference sequence). V was pared by 3 bases and J by 7 bases, with 12 bases between. The CDR3 totals 12 residues. In the authors' methods: It was from reference gene primer amplification that nucleated cell counts were estimated. The data were produced by immunoSEQ multiplex PCR, yet TCRdb's version contains in-frame clones alone and is incomplete. From that table come the V and J calls and clone size; the DNA was used to work out D and trimming. Of roughly 240,000 clones in the sample, around 87% are singletons; the top ten hold around 3.6%.

Sequencing was done on a sample of peripheral blood. The V gene is TRBV20-1, the J gene TRBJ1-2; D perhaps matches TRBD1 (5 bases). The TCR sequence derives from a man younger than 35 with active or convalescent COVID-19. The CDR3 region is CSASQGVGGYTF. CDR3 DNA: TGCAGTGCTAGTCAAGGGGTGGGTGGCTACACCTTC.